This T cell receptor (beta chain) originates from a study of patients and donors after allogeneic stem cell transplantation. This CDR3 comprises 15 residues. TCRdb redid the calling of the RT-PCR reads with MiXCR, one entry per CDR3 protein. The sample lists about 160,000 distinct CDR3 sequences, approximately 22% occurring once. This clonotype was found a few times. The chain has TRBV21-1 and TRBJ1-1; TRBD1, the table's D call, was not compared with the DNA. TRBV21-1 is a documented pseudogene. This sequence was found in a human donor who was either an allogeneic HSCT recipient or a stem cell or donor lymphocyte infusion donor (not recorded which). It is not recorded whose cells these are; they may come from a transplant donor. Sequenced material: blood, either unsorted or a sorted T cell fraction (not recorded which). The CDR3 bases are TGTGCCAGCAGCAAAGATCCGGGAATGAACACTGAAGCTTTCTTT. Translated, it gives CASSKDPGMNTEAFF.